A single sample gave rise to the 2 T cell receptor beta chains below, sequenced in a study of CD8 T cells in ankylosing spondylitis. From the 5' RACE reads, TCRdb called clonotypes with MiXCR, one entry per CDR3 protein. Here the sample spans around 330,000 distinct CDR3 sequences, around 10% being singletons. Sequencing was performed on blood, either unsorted or a sorted T cell fraction (not recorded which). These receptors were taken from a female donor with ankylosing spondylitis or in good health (not recorded which).

The CDR3 nucleotides read TGCGCCAGCGGGACCGGGCCACCGGGGGATACGCAGTATTTT. The encoded protein is CASGTGPPGDTQYF. The chain joins TRBV5-1 to TRBJ2-3; D is tentatively TRBD1 or TRBD2 (5 bases each). The germline CDR1 and CDR2 sequences are SGHRS and YFSETQ. The CDR3 runs 14 residues. V was clipped by 7 bases and J by 6 bases, with 18 bases between them.

This clonotype came up many times. The V and J genes are TRBV5-6 and TRBJ1-2; D is ambiguous. The CDR3 has 14 residues. The V gene's germline CDR1 is SGHDT and CDR2 YYEEEE. The germline V and J ends were trimmed by 6 bases and 4 bases, with 16 bases remaining between them. The CDR3 here is CASTPKGRIYGYTF. The DNA for the CDR3 is TGTGCCAGCACCCCTAAAGGACGGATCTATGGCTACACCTTC.